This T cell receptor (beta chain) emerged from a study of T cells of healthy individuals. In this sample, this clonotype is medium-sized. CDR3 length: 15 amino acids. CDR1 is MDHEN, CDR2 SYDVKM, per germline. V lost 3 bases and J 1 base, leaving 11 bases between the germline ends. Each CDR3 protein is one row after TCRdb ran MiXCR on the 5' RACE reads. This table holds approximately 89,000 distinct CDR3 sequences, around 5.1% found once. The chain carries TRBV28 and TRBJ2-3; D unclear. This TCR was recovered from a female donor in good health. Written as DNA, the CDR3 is TGTGCCAGCAGTTTCGTCCACAGCCGCACAGATACGCAGTATTTT. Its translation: CASSFVHSRTDTQYF.